The 23 T cell receptor beta chains reported below all come from one sample, sequenced in a study of cytomegalovirus exposure and HLA in healthy donors. Vbeta (60) and Jbeta (13) primers were used in the PCR. Here immunoSEQ multiplex PCR was the method, and the copy in TCRdb shows in-frame clones only, minus some. The sample shows 100,000 or so clones, roughly 80% of them seen only once. The sequencing input was PBMCs. The receptors were gathered from a man between 40 and 49 years old in good health and CMV-seronegative.

The V and J genes are TRBV20-1 and TRBJ2-7, with TRBD1 identical over 7 bases. J gave up 4 bases and V 6 bases, and 3 bases lay outside the gene matches. In germline, CDR1 is DFQATT, CDR2 SNEGSKA (reference sequence). The CDR3 length is 11 residues. In DNA form, the CDR3 reads TGCAGTGCAAGGGGACAGTACGAGCAGTACTTC. It yields the protein CSARGQYEQYF.

This rearrangement joins TRBV27 to TRBJ2-7, with D tentatively TRBD1 (5 bases). CDR3 length: 13 amino acids. From germline, CDR1 is MNHEY and CDR2 SMNVEV (reference sequence). V lost 7 bases to trimming and J lost 3 bases, with 13 bases between them. This CDR3 reads CASILRQSYEQYV. CDR3 nucleotide sequence: TGTGCCAGCATCCTACGACAGAGCTACGAGCAGTACGTC.

The rearrangement uses TRBV5-1 and TRBJ2-3; the match to TRBD1 covers 8 bases. The junction had 6 bases not matched to a gene; V was cut back by 4 bases and J by 2 bases. CDR1 is SGHRS and CDR2 is YFSETQ in the germline V gene. This CDR3 has 15 residues. The CDR3 bases are TGCGCCAGCAGCCGAGAGCAGGGGGCCACAGATACGCAGTATTTT. Amino acid sequence: CASSREQGATDTQYF.

The chain has TRBV6-1 and TRBJ1-2; TRBD1 matches at 7 bases. From germline, CDR1 is MNHNS and CDR2 SASEGT. This CDR3 contains 15 residues. The ends lost 3 bases at V and 8 bases at J; junction bases unmatched: 12. Here the CDR3 DNA reads TGTGCCAGCAGTGATTCGGGAAGACAGGGTGGGGGCTACACCTTC. Amino acid sequence: CASSDSGRQGGGYTF.

The chain couples TRBV5-4 to TRBJ2-7; D may be TRBD2 (6 bases). Per germline, CDR1 SGHNT and CDR2 YYREEE (reference sequence). Trimming took 4 bases from V and 1 from J, leaving 21 bases between them. The length of the CDR3 is 17 residues. CDR3 coding DNA: TGTGCCAGCAGCCAGAAACCCGGGACTGCCGCGTCCTACGAGCAGTACTTC. This encodes CASSQKPGTAASYEQYF.

This clone was recorded only once. For the CDR3, the DNA is TGTGCCAGCAGACGACAGGGGTGGGAGACCCAGTACTTC. It yields the protein CASRRQGWETQYF. The V call is TRBV6-6, the J call TRBJ2-5; 8 nucleotides match TRBD1. The junction had 5 bases not matched to a gene; V was cut back by 6 bases and J by 5 bases. The germline V gene encodes CDR1 MNHNY and CDR2 SVGAGI (reference sequence). This CDR3 contains 13 residues.

As to this clone: The sample contains more than one DNA sequence encoding this CDR3. This chain joins TRBV18 and TRBJ1-1; D is perhaps TRBD1 (5 bases). This CDR3 spans 15 amino acids. Germline V gene sequence: CDR1 KGHSH, CDR2 LQKENI. The germline V and J ends were trimmed by 0 bases and 1 base, with 9 bases remaining between them. The CDR3 nucleotides are TGTGCCAGCTCACCACCGGGCCAGGGGAACACTGAAGCTTTCTTT. Its translation is CASSPPGQGNTEAFF.

This clone has just one count. This chain links TRBV6-5 with TRBJ1-1; D unclear. The germline V and J ends were trimmed by 5 bases and 0 bases, with 7 bases remaining between them. CDR3 length: 13 residues. Germline loops: CDR1 MNHEY, CDR2 SVGAGI. The CDR3 region has the DNA TGTGCCAGCAGTATACAGATGAACACTGAAGCTTTCTTT. It translates to CASSIQMNTEAFF.

This clone was detected only once. This chain connects TRBV30 to TRBJ1-6; possible D gene TRBD1, 6 bases. Trimming removed 4 bases from V and 9 bases from J, with 13 bases in between. Per germline, CDR1 GTSNPN and CDR2 SVGIG (reference sequence). The CDR3 is 13 residues long. CDR3 sequence: CAWTWGLSSPLHF. The CDR3 nucleotides read TGTGCCTGGACGTGGGGGCTCAGTTCACCCCTCCACTTT.

The rearrangement uses TRBV7-9 and TRBJ2-5; TRBD1 matches 7 bases. V gave up 4 bases and J gave up 5 bases; unmatched junction bases: 7. This CDR3 is built from 14 residues. Germline-derived CDR1 and CDR2 are SEHNR and FQNEAQ (reference sequence). CDR3 coding DNA: TGTGCCAGCAGCTCTGACAGGGAAGGGGAGACCCAGTACTTC. It yields the protein CASSSDREGETQYF.

This chain uses TRBV6-5 with TRBJ2-3; no reliable D call. The CDR3 is 14 amino acids. Germline V CDR1 and CDR2: MNHEY, SVGAGI. Trimming stripped 8 bases from V and 1 base from J, with 13 bases between. The CDR3 region is CASRPGFGTDTQYF. CDR3 bases: TGTGCCAGCCGCCCAGGATTCGGCACAGATACGCAGTATTTT.

V gene TRBV28 combines with J gene TRBJ2-4, with D perhaps TRBD1 (5 bases). Germline V gene lookup returns CDR1 MDHEN and CDR2 SYDVKM. The CDR3 sequence is 16 residues long. V lost 8 bases and J 0 bases, leaving 17 bases between the germline ends. The CDR3 protein is CASGESGPLAKNIQYF. The CDR3 bases are TGTGCCAGCGGCGAGTCAGGGCCCCTAGCCAAAAACATTCAGTACTTC.

The V call is TRBV6-1, the J call TRBJ1-2; D may be TRBD1 (5 bases). The CDR3 is 12 residues long. Germline CDR1 MNHNS, CDR2 SASEGT. Trimming took off 3 bases at V and 6 bases at J, with 8 bases between the two ends. This CDR3 is CASSDGHDGYTF. The CDR3 coding sequence is TGTGCCAGCAGTGACGGACATGATGGCTACACCTTC.

J is TRBJ2-1 and V is TRBV28; 7 positions match TRBD2. Germline CDR1 reads MDHEN; CDR2 reads SYDVKM. Trimming took 6 bases from V and 10 from J; bases not matched to a gene: 6. The CDR3 totals 12 residues. CDR3 protein: CASSLSGPEQFF. CDR3 sequence (DNA): TGTGCCAGCAGCCTTAGCGGGCCGGAGCAGTTCTTC.

The rearrangement links TRBV21-1 to TRBJ1-1; the D call of TRBD1 is as the table states it, not checked on the DNA. TRBV21-1 is listed as a pseudogene. The CDR3 runs 15 residues. The CDR3 DNA is TGTGCCAGCAGCTCCCGACAGGGACGGAACACTGAAGCTTTCTTT. It codes for CASSSRQGRNTEAFF.

The V gene is TRBV29-1, the J gene TRBJ1-1; tentatively, D is TRBD1 (5 bases). CDR3 length equals 13 residues. Per the germline V gene, CDR1 is SQVTM and CDR2 is ANQGSEA. Trimming took off 7 bases at V and 2 bases at J, with 14 bases between the two ends. As DNA, the CDR3 is TGCAGCGCTTTCCGGGACTATAACACTGAAGCTTTCTTT. It yields the protein CSAFRDYNTEAFF.

This chain connects TRBV7-9 to TRBJ2-3; 8 nucleotides match TRBD1. There are 14 residues in the CDR3. J lost 2 bases, V lost 11 bases, and 9 bases had no gene match. Germline loops: CDR1 SEHNR, CDR2 FQNEAQ (reference sequence). The CDR3 region is CAVQGAASTDTQYF. DNA for the CDR3: TGTGCCGTGCAGGGGGCGGCGTCCACAGATACGCAGTATTTT.

The chain joins TRBV7-2 to TRBJ2-5; D is uncertain. Germline CDR1 SGHTA, CDR2 FQGNSA. Deletions cut 0 bases from V and 1 base from J, with 3 bases between. CDR3 length: 13 amino acids. In DNA, the CDR3 is TGTGCCAGCAGCTTAGCGCGCCAAGAGACCCAGTACTTC. This encodes CASSLARQETQYF.

The chain uses TRBV5-8 and TRBJ1-2, with a weak D call TRBD1 (5 bases). CDR1 and CDR2 from the germline V gene are SGHTS and YDEGEE. V dropped 9 bases and J dropped 2 bases, with 20 bases sitting between them. This CDR3 contains 15 residues. CDR3 bases: TGTGCCACCATCCGCCCAAGGGGAGGAAACTATGGCTACACCTTC. It codes for CATIRPRGGNYGYTF.

The chain recombines TRBV28 with TRBJ1-1; 7 positions agree with TRBD1. CDR3 length: 14 amino acids. Germline lookup yields CDR1 MDHEN and CDR2 SYDVKM. With 6 bases clipped from V and 1 base from J, the junction kept 5 bases outside the gene matches. CDR3 sequence (DNA): TGTGCCAGCAGGCGAGGGGGCTCGAACACTGAAGCTTTCTTT. It codes for CASRRGGSNTEAFF.

V usage is TRBV6-1 and J usage is TRBJ2-5, with D maybe TRBD1 (5 bases). The CDR3 is made up of 15 amino acids. The V end lost 7 bases, the J end lost 5 bases, and 20 bases lay between the germline ends. Germline loops: CDR1 MNHNS, CDR2 SASEGT. CDR3 coding DNA: TGTGCCAGCATCGAGCAGGGTGGCGGTGGGGAGACCCAGTACTTC. Its translation is CASIEQGGGGETQYF.

The chain combines TRBV11-2 with TRBJ2-2; TRBD2 might be the D (6 bases). The CDR3 is made up of 16 amino acids. Germline-derived CDR1 and CDR2 are SGHAT and FQNNGV. Trimming left V 3 bases short and J 7 bases short, with 18 bases between. The CDR3, as DNA: TGTGCCAGCAGCTTTCGGGACGGGAGTTTCAGCGGGGAGCTGTTTTTT. As protein: CASSFRDGSFSGELFF.

The CDR3 sequence is CASSEEKTTRYEQYF. Here the CDR3 DNA reads TGCGCCAGCAGTGAAGAGAAGACTACCCGCTACGAGCAGTACTTC. The V gene is TRBV10-2, the J gene TRBJ2-5, with D possibly being TRBD2 (5 bases). The DNA end is a closer match to TRBJ2-7, so the J assignment may be wrong. The CDR3 loop spans 15 amino acids. Germline CDR1 and CDR2: WSHSY and SAAADI.